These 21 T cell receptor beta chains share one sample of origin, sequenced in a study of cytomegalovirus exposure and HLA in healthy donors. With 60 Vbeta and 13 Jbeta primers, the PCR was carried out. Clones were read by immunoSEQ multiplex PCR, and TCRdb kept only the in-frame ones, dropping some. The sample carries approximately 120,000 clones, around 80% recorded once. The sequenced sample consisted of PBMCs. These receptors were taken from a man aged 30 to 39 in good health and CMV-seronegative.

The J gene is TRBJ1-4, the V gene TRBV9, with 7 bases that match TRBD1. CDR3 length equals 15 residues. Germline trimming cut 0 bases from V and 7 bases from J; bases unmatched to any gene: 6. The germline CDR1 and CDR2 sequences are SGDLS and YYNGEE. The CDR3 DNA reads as TGTGCCAGCAGCGTAGTAGGGGGCGCGGGTGAAAAACTGTTTTTT. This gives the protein CASSVVGGAGEKLFF.

Written as DNA, the CDR3 is TGCGCCAGCACGTCCGGGACAGGGCCCGCCAAGGGGCAGTTCTTC. Encoded protein: CASTSGTGPAKGQFF. The chain employs TRBV4-3 and TRBJ2-1; 9 nucleotides match TRBD1. CDR3 size: 15 residues. V lost 7 bases to trimming and J lost 12 bases; unmatched junction nucleotides: 16. Germline CDR1 LGHNA, CDR2 YSLEER.

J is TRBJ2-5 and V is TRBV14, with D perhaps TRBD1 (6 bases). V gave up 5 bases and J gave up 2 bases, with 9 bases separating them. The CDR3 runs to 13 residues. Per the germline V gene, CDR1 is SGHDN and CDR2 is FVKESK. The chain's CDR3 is CASSGQLQETQYF. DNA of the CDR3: TGTGCCAGCAGCGGACAGTTACAAGAGACCCAGTACTTC.

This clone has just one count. The DNA of the CDR3 is TGTGCCAGCAGAGGACAGTCCAACTATGGCTACACCTTC. As protein: CASRGQSNYGYTF. The chain couples TRBV6-1 to TRBJ1-2; TRBD1 might be the D (6 bases). This CDR3 region has 13 residues. Germline V gene lookup returns CDR1 MNHNS and CDR2 SASEGT. Trimming removed 6 bases at V and 2 bases at J, with 10 bases between.

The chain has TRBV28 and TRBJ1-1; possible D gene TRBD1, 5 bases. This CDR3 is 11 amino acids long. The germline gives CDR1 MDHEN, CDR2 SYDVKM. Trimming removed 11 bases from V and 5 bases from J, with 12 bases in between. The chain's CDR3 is CAEGRGTEAFF. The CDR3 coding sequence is TGTGCCGAGGGGCGGGGGACTGAAGCTTTCTTT.

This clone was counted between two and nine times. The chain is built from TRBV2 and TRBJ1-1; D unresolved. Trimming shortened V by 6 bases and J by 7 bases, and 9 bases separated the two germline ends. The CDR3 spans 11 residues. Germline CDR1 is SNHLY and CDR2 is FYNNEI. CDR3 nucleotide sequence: TGTGCCAGCAGGGAATACGGTGAAGCTTTCTTT. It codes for CASREYGEAFF.

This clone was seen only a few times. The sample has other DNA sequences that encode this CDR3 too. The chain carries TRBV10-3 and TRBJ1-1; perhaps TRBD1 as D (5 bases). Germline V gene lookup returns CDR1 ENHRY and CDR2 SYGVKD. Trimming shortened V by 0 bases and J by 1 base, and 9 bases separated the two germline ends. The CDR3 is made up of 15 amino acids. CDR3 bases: TGTGCCATCAGTGAGTCGGGTCAGGGGAACACTGAAGCTTTCTTT. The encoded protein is CAISESGQGNTEAFF.

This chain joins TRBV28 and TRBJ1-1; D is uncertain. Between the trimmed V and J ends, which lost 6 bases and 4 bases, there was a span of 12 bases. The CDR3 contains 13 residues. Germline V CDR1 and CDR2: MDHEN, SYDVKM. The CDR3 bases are TGTGCCAGCAGCCGACAATGGGCCACTGAAGCTTTCTTT. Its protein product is CASSRQWATEAFF.

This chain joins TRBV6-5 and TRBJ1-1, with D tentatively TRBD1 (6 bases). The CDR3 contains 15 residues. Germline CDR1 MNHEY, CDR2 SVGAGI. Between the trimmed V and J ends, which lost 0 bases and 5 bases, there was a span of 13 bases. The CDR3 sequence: CASSYSTTGQTEAFF. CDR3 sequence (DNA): TGTGCCAGCAGTTACTCGACTACAGGGCAAACTGAAGCTTTCTTT.

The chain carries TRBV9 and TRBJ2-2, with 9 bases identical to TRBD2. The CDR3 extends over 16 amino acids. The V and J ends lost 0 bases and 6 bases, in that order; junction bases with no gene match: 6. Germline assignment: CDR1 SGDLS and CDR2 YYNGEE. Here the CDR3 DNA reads TGTGCCAGCAGCGTAGTGCCAGCGGGGGGCTCCGGGGAGCTGTTTTTT. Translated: CASSVVPAGGSGELFF.

The CDR3 DNA is TGTGCCAGCAGCTATGGGACAGGGGAGGGAGATACGCAGTATTTT. It yields the protein CASSYGTGEGDTQYF. This chain joins TRBV7-7 and TRBJ2-3; 10 bases map to TRBD1. The V and J ends lost 4 bases and 5 bases, in that order; junction bases with no gene match: 6. CDR1 and CDR2 from the germline V gene are SSHAT and FNYEAQ (reference sequence). CDR3 length: 15 amino acids.

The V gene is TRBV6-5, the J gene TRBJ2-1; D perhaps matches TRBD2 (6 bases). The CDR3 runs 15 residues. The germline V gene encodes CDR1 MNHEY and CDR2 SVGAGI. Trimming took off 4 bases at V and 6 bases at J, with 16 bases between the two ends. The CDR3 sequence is CASSSPLVGLNEQFF. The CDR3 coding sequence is TGTGCCAGCAGTTCACCTCTGGTGGGACTCAATGAGCAGTTCTTC.

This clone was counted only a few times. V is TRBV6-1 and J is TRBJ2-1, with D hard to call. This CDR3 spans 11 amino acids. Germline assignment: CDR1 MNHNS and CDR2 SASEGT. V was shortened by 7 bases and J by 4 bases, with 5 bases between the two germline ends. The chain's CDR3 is CASNRYNEQFF. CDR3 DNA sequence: TGTGCCAGCAATCGGTACAATGAGCAGTTCTTC.

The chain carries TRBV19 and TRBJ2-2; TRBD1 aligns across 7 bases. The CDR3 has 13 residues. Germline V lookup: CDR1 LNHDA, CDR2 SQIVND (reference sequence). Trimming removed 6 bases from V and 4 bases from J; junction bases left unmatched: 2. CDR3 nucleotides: TGTGCCAGTAGCCGGGACAGCACCGGGGAGCTGTTTTTT. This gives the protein CASSRDSTGELFF.

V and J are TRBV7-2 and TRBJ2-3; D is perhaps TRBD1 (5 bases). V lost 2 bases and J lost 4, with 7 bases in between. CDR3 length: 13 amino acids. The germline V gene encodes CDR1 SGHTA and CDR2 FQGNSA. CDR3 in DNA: TGTGCCAGCAGCTTAAAAGGGGCAGATACGCAGTATTTT. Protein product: CASSLKGADTQYF.

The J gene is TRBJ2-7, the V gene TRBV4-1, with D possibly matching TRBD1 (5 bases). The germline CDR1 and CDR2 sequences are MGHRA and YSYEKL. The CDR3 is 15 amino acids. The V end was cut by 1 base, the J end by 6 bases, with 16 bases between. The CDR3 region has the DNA TGCGCCAGCAGCCAAGGGACATTTGCCTCGGCCGAGCAGTACTTC. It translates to CASSQGTFASAEQYF.

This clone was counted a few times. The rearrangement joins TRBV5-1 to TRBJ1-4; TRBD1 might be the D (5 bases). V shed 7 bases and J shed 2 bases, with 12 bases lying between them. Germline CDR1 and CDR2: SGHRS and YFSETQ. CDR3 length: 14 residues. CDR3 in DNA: TGCGCCAGCGGGACTTTTAGGACTAATGAAAAACTGTTTTTT. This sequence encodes CASGTFRTNEKLFF.

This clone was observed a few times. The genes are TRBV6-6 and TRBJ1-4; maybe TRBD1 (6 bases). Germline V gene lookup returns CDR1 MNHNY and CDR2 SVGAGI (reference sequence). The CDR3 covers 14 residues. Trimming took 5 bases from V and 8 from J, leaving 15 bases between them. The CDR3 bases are TGTGCCAGCAGTCCCAGCAAGGGGGAAGAAAAACTGTTTTTT. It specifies CASSPSKGEEKLFF.

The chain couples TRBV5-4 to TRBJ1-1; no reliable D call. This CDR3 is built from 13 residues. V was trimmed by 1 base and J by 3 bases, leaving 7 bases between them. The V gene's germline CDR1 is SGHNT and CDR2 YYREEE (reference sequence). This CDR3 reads CASSLWGDTEAFF. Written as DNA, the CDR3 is TGTGCCAGCAGCTTGTGGGGAGACACTGAAGCTTTCTTT.

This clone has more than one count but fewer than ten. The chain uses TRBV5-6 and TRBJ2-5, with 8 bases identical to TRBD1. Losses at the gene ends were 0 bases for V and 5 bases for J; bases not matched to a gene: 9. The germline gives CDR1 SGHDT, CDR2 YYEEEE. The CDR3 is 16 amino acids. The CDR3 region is CASSLGPTGGKETQYF. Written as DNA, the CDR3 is TGTGCCAGCAGCTTGGGTCCAACAGGGGGGAAGGAGACCCAGTACTTC.

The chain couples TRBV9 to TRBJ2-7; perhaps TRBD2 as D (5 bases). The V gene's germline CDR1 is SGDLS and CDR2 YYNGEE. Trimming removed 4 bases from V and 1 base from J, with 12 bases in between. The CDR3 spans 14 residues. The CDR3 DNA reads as TGTGCCAGCAGCTTTTGGGGAGTATCCTACGAGCAGTACTTC. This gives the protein CASSFWGVSYEQYF.